The text below deals with one T cell receptor (beta chain). The antigen is undetermined. These data are taken from a study of PD-L1 blockade in urothelial cancer. About the research overall: About 90% of the roughly 29 patients were men who had bladder-origin urothelial cancer.

The V and J ends lost 4 bases and 4 bases, in that order; junction bases with no gene match: 7. Germline V gene lookup returns CDR1 SGHTA and CDR2 FQGNSA. The CDR3 runs 15 residues. Regarding the study as a whole: In blood at 3 weeks, tumor-associated clones expanded more among patients with durable benefit.

The investigators introduced synthetic TCR analog templates into each PCR as spikes. This table comes from immunoSEQ multiplex PCR, and its TCRdb copy is limited to in-frame clones, with some not included. In the table there are roughly 50,000 clones, around nine tenths of which are singletons. Time point meaning: pretreatment peripheral blood. The chain joins TRBV7-2 to TRBJ2-7, with 10 positions matching TRBD1. The starting material was PBMCs, obtained around atezolizumab (anti-PD-L1) treatment. This TCR came from a woman in her fifties or sixties with urothelial cancer. CDR3 nucleotides: TGTGCCAGCAGCTCCGATTGGGACAGGGGATACGAGCAGTACTTC. Its protein product is CASSSDWDRGYEQYF.